A selection of T cell receptor beta chains follows, all from one sample in a study of blood T cells in healthy people across ages. TCRdb re-called the 5' RACE reads with MiXCR, one entry per CDR3 protein. Here the sample spans about 1,400,000 distinct CDR3 sequences, 45% to 70% being singletons. Sequences were obtained from blood. The receptors were sampled from a man younger than 35 in good health. Both conserved end residues are part of each CDR3. The D gene is left open where the match is weak. Size is omitted from some rows. Given values are once, few, many or a class for expanded clones.

.	TRBD2	TRBJ2-3	TRBV5-1	TGCGCCAGCAGCCCCCTTTATAGCGGGAGGGAAGATACGCAGTATTTT	CASSPLYSGREDTQYF
.	.	TRBJ1-2	TRBV4-1	TGCGCCAGCAGCCATAACTATGGCTACACCTTC	CASSHNYGYTF
.	.	TRBJ2-7	TRBV25-1	TGTACCAGCAGTACCGTTTGGGACAACCGTTACGAGCAGTACTTC	CTSSTVWDNRYEQYF
.	.	TRBJ1-4	TRBV4-1	TGCGCCAGCAGCCAAGAGGGCAGGGCATCTGAAAAACTGTTTTTT	CASSQEGRASEKLFF
.	TRBD2	TRBJ2-3	TRBV9	TGTGCCAGCAGCGCCCTTAGCGGGGCTAGCACAGATACGCAGTATTTT	CASSALSGASTDTQYF
.	.	TRBJ2-7	TRBV20-1	TGCAGTGCTAGAGATCTAGGGAGACCCTACGAGCAGTACTTC	CSARDLGRPYEQYF
.	.	TRBJ2-7	TRBV7-2	TGTGCCAGCAGCTTACTAGCGTCTAGCTCCTACGAGCAGTACTTC	CASSLLASSSYEQYF
.	TRBD1	TRBJ2-7	TRBV28	TGTGCCAGCAGGCAGACAGGGAGCTACGAGCAGTACTTC	CASRQTGSYEQYF
.	.	TRBJ2-5	TRBV7-9	TGTGCCAGCAGCTCGGACAGTCGCAGAGAGACCCAGTACTTC	CASSSDSRRETQYF
.	.	TRBJ2-3	TRBV7-9	TGTTCCAGCAGCCCGGAGACAGATACGCAGTATTTT	CSSSPETDTQYF
few	TRBD1	TRBJ2-1	TRBV5-1	TGCGCCAGCAGCCCCGGGGCAGGGGGCAGGGTCGATGAGCAGTTCTTC	CASSPGAGGRVDEQFF
.	.	TRBJ1-2	TRBV7-9	TGTGCCAGCAGCTCGAGGGGACCGACAGGCCCTACTAACTATGGCTACACCTTC	CASSSRGPTGPTNYGYTF
few	.	TRBJ2-7	TRBV29-1	TGCAGCGTGGACACGGGACCTATTTCCGAGCAGTACTTC	CSVDTGPISEQYF
.	.	TRBJ2-5	TRBV6-5	TGTGCCAGCAGGCCGCGGGGTCAAGAGACCCAGTACTTC	CASRPRGQETQYF
.	TRBD1	TRBJ1-1	TRBV6-6	TGTGCCAGCAGAAAGGGACAGGGAAACACTGAAGCTTTCTTT	CASRKGQGNTEAFF
.	.	TRBJ2-7	TRBV4-1	TGCGCCAGCAGCCAGACGGAACTAGTCTACGAGCAGTACTTC	CASSQTELVYEQYF
.	TRBD1	TRBJ1-2	TRBV28	TGTGCCAGCAGTCCGATGAATACAGGGGGGGGTGGCTACACCTTC	CASSPMNTGGGGYTF
.	TRBD1	TRBJ1-4	TRBV10-3	TGTGCCATCAGTGGACGCGGGGACAGGGGAGAAAAACTGTTTTTT	CAISGRGDRGEKLFF
.	TRBD2	TRBJ2-3	TRBV7-2	TGTGCCAGCAGCCCACCAAAACTAGCGGGGGGAGCTACGCAGTATTTT	CASSPPKLAGGATQYF
few	TRBD1	TRBJ2-7	TRBV6-5	TGTGCCAGCTCCGGGACAGGGTATCACGAGCAGTACTTC	CASSGTGYHEQYF
.	.	TRBJ1-5	TRBV5-1	TGCGCCAGCAGCCCCCTCGGAGGTGAGGGGCAGCCCCAGCATTTT	CASSPLGGEGQPQHF
.	TRBD2	TRBJ2-3	TRBV2	TGTGCCAGCAATGCGGGGGGGCTATTAGGAGATACGCAGTATTTT	CASNAGGLLGDTQYF
.	TRBD2	TRBJ2-7	TRBV6-1	TGTGCCAGCAGTGACCTGGGACTAGCGGGAGCGAGCTCCTACGAGCAGTACTTC	CASSDLGLAGASSYEQYF
.	.	TRBJ2-7	TRBV27	TGTGCCAGCAGTGCGGGCGGAACCTACGAGCAGTACTTC	CASSAGGTYEQYF
.	.	TRBJ2-1	TRBV5-6	TGTGCCAGCAGCCGGCGAACAGGGAATATCGCCTACAATGAGCAGTTCTTC	CASSRRTGNIAYNEQFF
.	.	TRBJ2-6	TRBV7-2	TGTGCCAGCAGCTTTGGGGGGATTGGGGGGCCCCCTGGGGCCAACGTCCTGACTTTC	CASSFGGIGGPPGANVLTF
.	.	TRBJ2-7	TRBV20-1	TGCAGTGCTAGAGATAGAACAGGGACTATGTACGAGCAGTACTTC	CSARDRTGTMYEQYF
.	.	TRBJ2-7	TRBV4-1	TGCGCCAGCAGTCCGAGGGGCTATTCCTACGAGCAGTACTTC	CASSPRGYSYEQYF
.	.	TRBJ2-7	TRBV4-1	TGCGCCAGCAGCACCCTAGATCAGGGGTCCACCTTCTACGAGCAGTACTTC	CASSTLDQGSTFYEQYF
.	TRBD1	TRBJ2-7	TRBV6-5	TGTGCCAGCAGGAAATCGACAGGGCGGATCTCCTACGAGCAGTACTTC	CASRKSTGRISYEQYF
.	TRBD1	TRBJ2-7	TRBV18	TGTGCCAGCTCACCACTCGGACAGGGTATCAATGAGCAGTACTTC	CASSPLGQGINEQYF
.	.	TRBJ2-3	TRBV5-1	TGCGCCAGCAGCTTGGATGTTGGCTTTGCAGATACGCAGTATTTT	CASSLDVGFADTQYF